This paragraph covers one TCR beta chain sequence. There are 12 residues in the CDR3. In germline, CDR1 is SNHLY, CDR2 FYNNEI. V was trimmed by 8 bases and J by 0 bases, leaving 5 bases between them. In the original processing: Researchers report that nucleated cell counts were estimated from reference gene primer amplification. The protocol was immunoSEQ multiplex PCR, while the TCRdb copy is restricted to in-frame clones and leaves out a portion. V, J and clone size are taken as reported in that table, and D and trimming were inferred from the DNA itself. The top ten clones hold 1.9% of a sample with hundreds of thousands of clones, about 80% of them seen once. This sample was included in a study of blood T cell repertoires in COVID-19. Study as a whole: COVID-19 samples, acute and convalescent, were from the United States, Italy and Spain.

J is TRBJ1-5 and V is TRBV2, with D tentatively TRBD1 (5 bases). The sequenced sample consisted of peripheral blood. The receptor was isolated from a woman of 80 years or more with acute or convalescent COVID-19. The CDR3, as DNA: TGTGCCAGCGGACATAGCAATCAGCCCCAGCATTTT. It translates to CASGHSNQPQHF.